This TCR beta chain was obtained from a study of identical twins. Template switching, a step in the protocol, added a universal primer site, and cDNA carried unique molecular identifiers. TCRdb re-called the 5' RACE reads through MiXCR, storing one row per CDR3 protein. The sample has some 900,000 distinct CDR3 sequences, approximately 13% seen once; the top ten hold around 1.5%. This CDR3 is built from 17 residues. CDR1 is MGHRA, CDR2 YSYEKL, per germline. V dropped 4 bases and J dropped 3 bases, with 18 bases sitting between them. With respect to this clonotype: The antigen is undetermined.

Points from the study as a whole: One should note that invariant MAIT and iNKT cells could partly confound zero-insertion analyses.

This sample also belongs to another study, concerning yellow fever vaccine responses in identical twins.

The sequenced material came from PBMCs. The genes are TRBV4-1 and TRBJ2-2; tentatively, D is TRBD2 (7 bases). This receptor was obtained from a woman under 30 in good health. The CDR3 DNA reads TGCGCCAGCAGCCCACGTGGGGGGGGGCAGGACACCGGGGAGCTGTTTTTT. Its translation is CASSPRGGGQDTGELFF.